This entry is about one TCR beta chain. V lost 4 bases and J 3 bases, leaving 15 bases between the germline ends. The CDR3 runs to 15 residues. Germline CDR1 is MNHEY and CDR2 is SVGEGT. Per the original data handling: Amplification of reference gene primers was used by the study to estimate nucleated cell counts. Data came from immunoSEQ multiplex PCR; TCRdb stores just in-frame clones and leaves some out. V and J calls and clone size follow that table, whereas D and trimming were derived from the DNA. This table holds 210,000 or so clones, 89% found once. The sample originates from a study of blood T cell repertoires in COVID-19.

Sequencing was performed on peripheral blood. The gene calls are TRBV6-2 or TRBV6-3 and TRBJ1-1, with D perhaps matching TRBD1 (6 bases). This clonotype was sampled from a woman in her forties with acute or convalescent COVID-19. The CDR3 DNA reads TGTGCCAGCAGTTTGGAGGGGGAGGGGTACACTGAAGCTTTCTTT. It is translated as CASSLEGEGYTEAFF.